This T cell receptor beta chain was sequenced for a study of OX40 agonist ivuxolimab in advanced cancers. Regarding the complete study: Ivuxolimab was an agonistic, fully human IgG2 monoclonal antibody directed against OX40 (CD134), a costimulatory receptor. Partial responses occurred in three dose-escalation patients: two with cutaneous melanoma and one with hepatocellular carcinoma. Peripheral TCRbeta sequencing aimed to test whether ivuxolimab altered TCR sequence diversity and caused clonal T-cell expansion. Patients were allowed to have had prior anti-PD-1, anti-PD-L1 or anti-CTLA-4 therapy, and approximately 43% of the dose-escalation patients had previously received checkpoint inhibitors. Intravenous ivuxolimab was administered to patients every 2 weeks at six dose levels: 0.01, 0.1, 0.3, 1.5, 3 and 10 mg/kg. The dose-escalation cohort was about 87% male with a mean age of roughly 60 years, ranging from roughly 23 to 90. Among the roughly 50 dose-escalation patients, about 19 had hepatocellular carcinoma, about 15 melanoma, 9 renal cell carcinoma and 9 head and neck cancer. The monotherapy dose-escalation portion (N of about 50 patients) of the phase I ivuxolimab trial is reported in the paper.

For sequencing of the TCRbeta CDR3 region, genomic DNA was extracted from the sorted cells. The immunoSEQ Assay was used for sequencing of TCRbeta CDR3 regions. This is the immuneACCESS table as TCRdb keeps it, with only in-frame sequences that have V and J called. A part of the clones is gone; compared with another copy, unresolved V genes explain less than half, and the rest is unexplained. This sample lists 50,000 to 55,000 clones; approximately 75% were detected once. The top ten clones comprise roughly 0.69% of the sample. Trimmed from V: 6 bases; trimmed from J: 6 bases; junction bases lacking a gene match: 15. CDR1 and CDR2 (WNHNN, SYGVQD) derive from the germline V gene (reference sequence). From the cysteine up to the phenylalanine, the CDR3 has a length of 16 residues. Only CDR3 DNA remains: 48 bases, in frame from the first base. This clone has just a few counts. No antigen is known for it. The input lacks base qualities; no much larger clone sits a single base away.

The trial excluded patients who had a history of autoimmune disease or were on systemic immunosuppression. Peripheral blood for TCR sequencing was drawn from every dose cohort at baseline, at cycle 4 day 1 and at cycle 7 day 1. Samples were obtained from an open-label, multicenter, first-in-human phase I dose-escalation trial of ivuxolimab. Adults with locally advanced or metastatic melanoma, renal cell carcinoma, hepatocellular carcinoma or head and neck squamous cell carcinoma were enrolled in the trial. CD4+ and CD8+ T cells were sorted separately from peripheral blood before TCR sequencing. Summary of the overall study and its limitations: Low levels of normalized T-cell clonal expansion were also seen in some patients who did not respond. On average, CD8+ T cells showed more expanded clones than CD4+ T cells after ivuxolimab. At doses of 0.1 to 3.0 mg/kg, clonal expansion of both CD4+ and CD8+ blood T cells was observed from baseline to week 6. Partial responders in the 0.1-3.0 mg/kg groups had among the lowest normalized peripheral clonal expansion, especially among CD8+ T cells. Which antigens the clonally expanded peripheral T cells were specific for was not determined.

The origin of this receptor is an adult with an advanced solid tumor such as melanoma, head and neck, liver or kidney cancer. The sample in question was CD4+ or CD8+ T cells sorted from blood, obtained in a trial of the OX40 agonist ivuxolimab. The sequence is built from TRBV10-1 and TRBJ2-3; 7 junctional bases match TRBD2. The nucleotide sequence reads TGCGCCAGCAGCGAAAGACTAGCCCAACCCTTCGATACGCAGTATTTT. This encodes CASSERLAQPFDTQYF.